This is a list of T cell receptor beta chains from one sample in a study of T cells in Graves' hyperthyroidism and ophthalmopathy. TCRdb reanalysed the multiplex PCR reads using MiXCR and keeps one entry per CDR3 protein. The sample lists 300,000 to 450,000 distinct CDR3 sequences, 15% to 20% occurring once. Sequencing used blood. These TCRs come from a woman in her thirties or forties with Graves' ophthalmopathy. Each CDR3 is given with its conserved first and last residue. D genes are given only for firm matches. The listing skips clone size in some rows; elsewhere it reads once, few, many or a size class.

>TRBJ1-2|NA|TRBV28|many
CASSFTPPWGYTF
TGTGCCAGCAGTTTTACGCCGCCGTGGGGCTACACCTTC
>TRBJ2-5|NA|TRBV2|NA
CASSDDSTTQETQYF
TGTGCCAGCAGTGACGACTCAACTACCCAAGAGACACAGTACTTC
>TRBJ2-7|TRBD1|TRBV20-1|NA
CSARPRDRPYEQYF
TGCAGTGCTAGGCCCCGGGACAGACCCTACGAGCAGTACTTC
>TRBJ2-5|TRBD2|TRBV7-2|few
CASSSLAAPWETQYF
TGTGCCAGCAGCTCCCTAGCGGCCCCTTGGGAGACCCAGTACTTC
>TRBJ1-2|NA|TRBV6-1|few
CASSGTDYGYTF
TGTGCCAGCAGTGGGACAGACTATGGCTACACCTTC
>TRBJ2-7|NA|TRBV29-1|many
CSVVTDVDDEQYF
TGCAGCGTTGTCACAGACGTGGACGACGAGCAGTACTTC
>TRBJ1-1|NA|TRBV30|many
CAWSVLTGLKAFF
TGTGCCTGGAGTGTACTGACAGGCCTTAAAGCTTTCTTT
>TRBJ2-2|NA|TRBV6-1|many
CASRETRGNTGELFF
TGTGCCAGCAGGGAGACCAGGGGCAACACCGGGGAGCTGTTTTTT
>TRBJ1-1|TRBD1|TRBV20-1|many
CSARDLGGGENTEAFF
TGCAGTGCTAGAGATCTAGGGGGCGGCGAGAACACTGAAGCTTTCTTT
>TRBJ2-2|TRBD2|TRBV28|NA
CASSLWGLAGVDTGELFF
TGTGCCAGCAGTTTATGGGGACTAGCGGGAGTCGATACCGGGGAGCTGTTTTTT
>TRBJ2-7|NA|TRBV12-3/TRBV12-4|NA
CASSTGRYEQYF
TGTGCCAGCAGTACAGGGCGGTACGAGCAGTACTTC
>TRBJ2-7|TRBD2|TRBV28|many
CASSSILAGGVSSYEQYF
TGTGCCAGCAGTTCAATACTAGCGGGAGGGGTGAGCTCCTACGAGCAGTACTTC
>TRBJ1-2|TRBD1|TRBV27|many
CASSFDRGVNFFSYTF
TGTGCCAGCAGTTTCGACAGGGGGGTGAATTTTTTTAGCTACACCTTC
>TRBJ1-5|TRBD1|TRBV30|many
CAWSDPTGLQPQHF
TGTGCCTGGAGTGACCCGACAGGGTTACAGCCCCAGCATTTT
>TRBJ1-2|NA|TRBV7-2|many
CASSLAGRMYRGYTF
TGTGCCAGCAGCTTAGCCGGGAGGATGTATCGAGGCTACACCTTC
>TRBJ1-2|NA|TRBV24-1|many
CATSDLEIWLYGYTF
TGTGCCACCAGTGATTTGGAGATATGGCTCTATGGCTACACCTTC
>TRBJ2-7|NA|TRBV6-1|NA
CASGVLDEQYF
TGTGCCAGCGGGGTTCTGGACGAGCAGTACTTC
>TRBJ2-7|NA|TRBV28|many
CASSFDGRYEQYF
TGTGCCAGCAGTTTCGACGGCCGTTACGAGCAGTACTTC
>TRBJ1-1|NA|TRBV28|many
CASREQGRTEAFF
TGTGCCAGCAGGGAACAGGGTAGGACTGAAGCTTTCTTT
>TRBJ2-7|NA|TRBV5-1|many
CASSTGYYEQYF
TGCGCCAGCAGCACCGGTTACTACGAGCAGTACTTC
>TRBJ2-5|NA|TRBV5-1|many
CASSRRPGESRGTQYF
TGCGCCAGCAGCCGAAGGCCGGGGGAGTCGCGAGGCACCCAGTACTTC
>TRBJ2-3|TRBD2|TRBV14|NA
CASSQDLAGASTDTQYF
TGTGCCAGCAGCCAAGATCTAGCGGGAGCGAGCACAGATACGCAGTATTTT
>TRBJ1-2|NA|TRBV19|many
CASSPGADYGYTF
TGTGCCAGTAGTCCAGGGGCGGACTATGGCTACACCTTC
>TRBJ2-2|NA|TRBV14|NA
CASSQVQGGGMTGELFF
TGTGCCAGCAGCCAAGTCCAAGGTGGGGGAATGACCGGGGAGCTGTTTTTT
>TRBJ1-2|TRBD1|TRBV7-2|many
CASSPSQGDGYTF
TGTGCCAGCAGCCCCTCCCAGGGGGATGGCTACACCTTC
>TRBJ1-6|NA|TRBV6-2/TRBV6-3|NA
CASSHPGNSPLHF
TGTGCCAGCAGCCATCCAGGGAATTCACCCCTCCACTTT
>TRBJ2-7|NA|TRBV11-2|NA
CASTGGGASYEQYF
TGTGCCAGCACCGGCGGCGGGGCCAGCTACGAGCAGTACTTC
>TRBJ2-2|NA|TRBV6-1|many
CASEARDMRTGELFF
TGTGCCAGCGAGGCCCGGGACATGCGCACCGGGGAGCTGTTTTTT
>TRBJ1-5|TRBD1|TRBV6-5|many
CASSYGTDYSNQPQHF
TGTGCCAGCAGTTACGGGACAGATTATAGCAATCAGCCCCAGCATTTT